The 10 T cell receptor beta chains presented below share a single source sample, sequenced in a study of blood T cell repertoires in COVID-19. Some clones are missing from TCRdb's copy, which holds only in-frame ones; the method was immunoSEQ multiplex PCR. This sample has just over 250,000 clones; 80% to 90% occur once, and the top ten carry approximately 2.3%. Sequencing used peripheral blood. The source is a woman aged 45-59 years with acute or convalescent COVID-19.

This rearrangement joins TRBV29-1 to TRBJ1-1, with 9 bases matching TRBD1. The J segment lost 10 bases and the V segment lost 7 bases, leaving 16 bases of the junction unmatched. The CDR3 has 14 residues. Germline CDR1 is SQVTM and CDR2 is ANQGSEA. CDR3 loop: CSAGPGQGVLRAFF. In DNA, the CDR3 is TGCAGCGCTGGCCCGGGACAGGGAGTTTTACGAGCTTTCTTT.

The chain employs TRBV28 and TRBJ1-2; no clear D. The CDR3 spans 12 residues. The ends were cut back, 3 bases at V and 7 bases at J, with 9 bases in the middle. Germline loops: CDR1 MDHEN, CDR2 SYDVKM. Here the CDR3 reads CASSLQSAGYTF. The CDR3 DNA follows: TGTGCCAGCAGTTTGCAAAGCGCTGGCTACACCTTC.

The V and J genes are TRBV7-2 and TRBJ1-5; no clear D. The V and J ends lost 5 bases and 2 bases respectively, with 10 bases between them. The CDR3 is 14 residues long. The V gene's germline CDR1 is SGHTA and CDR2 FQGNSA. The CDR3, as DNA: TGTGCCAGCAGCCGCGAGCCGGGCAATCAGCCCCAGCATTTT. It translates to CASSREPGNQPQHF.

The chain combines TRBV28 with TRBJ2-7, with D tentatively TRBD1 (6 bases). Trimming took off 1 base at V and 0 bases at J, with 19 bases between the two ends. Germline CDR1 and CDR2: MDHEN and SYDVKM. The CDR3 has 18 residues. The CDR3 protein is CASSLSLGATLLSYEQYF. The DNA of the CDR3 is TGTGCCAGCAGTTTATCTCTGGGGGCGACCCTCCTCTCCTACGAGCAGTACTTC.

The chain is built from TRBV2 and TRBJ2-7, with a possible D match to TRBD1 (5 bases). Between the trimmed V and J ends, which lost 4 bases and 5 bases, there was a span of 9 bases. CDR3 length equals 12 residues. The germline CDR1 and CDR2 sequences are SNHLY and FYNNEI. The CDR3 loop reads CASSGQGDEQYF. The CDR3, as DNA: TGTGCCAGCAGTGGGCAGGGTGACGAGCAGTACTTC.

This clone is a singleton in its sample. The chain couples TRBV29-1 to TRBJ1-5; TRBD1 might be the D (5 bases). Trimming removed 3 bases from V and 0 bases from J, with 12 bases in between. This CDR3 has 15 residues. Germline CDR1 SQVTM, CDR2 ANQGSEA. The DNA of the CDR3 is TGCAGCGTTGACAGGGAAGCCTATAGCAATCAGCCCCAGCATTTT. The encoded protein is CSVDREAYSNQPQHF.

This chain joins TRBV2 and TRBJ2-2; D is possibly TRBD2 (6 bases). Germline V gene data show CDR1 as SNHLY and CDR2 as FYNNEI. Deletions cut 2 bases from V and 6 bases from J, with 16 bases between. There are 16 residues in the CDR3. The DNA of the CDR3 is TGTGCCAGCAGTGAAAGGCTACCGGGAGTCGCCGGGGAGCTGTTTTTT. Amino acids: CASSERLPGVAGELFF.

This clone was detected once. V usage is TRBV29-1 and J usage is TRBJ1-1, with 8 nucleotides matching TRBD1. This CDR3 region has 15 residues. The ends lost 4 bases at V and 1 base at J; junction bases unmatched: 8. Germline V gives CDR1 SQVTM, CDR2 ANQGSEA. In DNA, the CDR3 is TGCAGCGTTGGGGGACAGGTCCCTTCGAACACTGAAGCTTTCTTT. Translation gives CSVGGQVPSNTEAFF.

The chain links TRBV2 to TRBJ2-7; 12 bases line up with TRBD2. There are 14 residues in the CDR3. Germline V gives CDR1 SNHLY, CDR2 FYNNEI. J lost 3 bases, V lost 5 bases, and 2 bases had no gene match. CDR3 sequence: CASSPTSGSYEQYF. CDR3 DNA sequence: TGTGCCAGCAGTCCGACTAGCGGGAGCTACGAGCAGTACTTC. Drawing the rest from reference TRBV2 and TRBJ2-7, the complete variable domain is EPEVTQTPSHQVTQMGQEVILRCVPISNHLYFYWYRQILGQKVEFLVSFYNNEISEKSEIFDDQFSVERPDGSNFTLKIRSTKLEDSAMYFCASSPTSGSYEQYFGPGTRLTVT.

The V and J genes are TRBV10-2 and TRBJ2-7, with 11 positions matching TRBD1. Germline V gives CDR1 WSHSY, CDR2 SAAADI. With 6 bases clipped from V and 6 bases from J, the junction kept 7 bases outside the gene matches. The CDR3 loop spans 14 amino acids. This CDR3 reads CASSLRDRGSEQYF. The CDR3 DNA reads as TGCGCCAGCAGCCTCCGGGACAGGGGGTCCGAGCAGTACTTC.